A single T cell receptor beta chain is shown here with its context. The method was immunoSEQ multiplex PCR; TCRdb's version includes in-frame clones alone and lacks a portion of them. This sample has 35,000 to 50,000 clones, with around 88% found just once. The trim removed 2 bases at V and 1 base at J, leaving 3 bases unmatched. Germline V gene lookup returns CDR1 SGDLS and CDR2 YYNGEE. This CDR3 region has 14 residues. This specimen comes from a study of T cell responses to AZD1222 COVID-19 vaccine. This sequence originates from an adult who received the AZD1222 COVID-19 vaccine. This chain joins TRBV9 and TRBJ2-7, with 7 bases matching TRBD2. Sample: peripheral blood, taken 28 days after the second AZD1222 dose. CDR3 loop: CASSVGLGSYEQYF. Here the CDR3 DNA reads TGTGCCAGCAGCGTCGGACTAGGGTCCTACGAGCAGTACTTC.